The rows below give T cell receptor beta chains drawn from one sample of a study of graft-versus-host responses after intestinal transplantation. The protocol was immunoSEQ multiplex PCR, while the TCRdb copy is restricted to in-frame clones and leaves out a portion. There are some 39,000 clones in the sample; over 85% occur only once, and roughly 7.1% lies in the top ten. The sample in question was PBMCs, obtained 260 to 270 days after transplant. The receptors were sampled from a human patient who received an intestinal transplant, so some T cells may come from the graft donor. Both conserved end residues are part of each CDR3. The D gene is left open where the match is weak. Size is omitted from some rows. Given values are once, few, many or a class for expanded clones.

TRBJ2-3 TRBV6-6 - TRBD2 CASSYGGGAGDTQYF TGTGCCAGCAGTTACGGCGGGGGGGCGGGAGATACGCAGTATTTT
TRBJ2-5 TRBV5-1 - - CASSLGQETQYF TGCGCCAGCAGCTTAGGCCAAGAGACCCAGTACTTC
TRBJ1-2 TRBV6-1 - - CASSEGWTDGYTF TGTGCCAGCAGTGAAGGATGGACAGATGGCTACACCTTC
TRBJ2-3 TRBV5-4 - - CASSLTLGATDTQYF TGTGCCAGCAGCTTGACGCTAGGAGCTACAGATACGCAGTATTTT
TRBJ2-5 TRBV4-1 - - CASSYLAQETQYF TGCGCCAGCAGCTACCTAGCGCAAGAGACCCAGTACTTC
TRBJ2-5 TRBV19 - TRBD2 CASSAPGLEQETQYF TGTGCCAGTAGTGCCCCGGGACTAGAACAAGAGACCCAGTACTTC
TRBJ1-2 TRBV7-2 - - CASRETWGSYGYTF TGTGCCAGCAGGGAGACATGGGGCAGCTATGGCTACACCTTC
TRBJ2-2 TRBV4-2 few TRBD2 CASSQATSGGPTGELFF TGTGCCAGCAGCCAGGCGACTAGCGGGGGGCCTACCGGGGAGCTGTTTTTT
TRBJ1-2 TRBV2 - - CASRNDGYGYTF TGTGCCAGCAGGAACGACGGCTATGGCTACACCTTC
TRBJ2-5 TRBV7-6 - TRBD1 CASSLFQGARETQYF TGTGCCAGCAGCTTATTTCAGGGGGCACGAGAGACCCAGTACTTC
TRBJ1-2 TRBV9 - - CASSVNRGYGYTF TGTGCCAGCAGCGTAAACAGAGGCTATGGCTACACCTTC
TRBJ2-1 TRBV7-9 - - CASSRQDNEQFF TGTGCCAGCAGCCGACAGGACAATGAGCAGTTCTTC
TRBJ2-7 TRBV11-3 - - CASSTRTDSYEQYF TGTGCCAGCAGCACCCGGACGGACTCCTACGAGCAGTACTTC
TRBJ1-1 TRBV19 - TRBD1 CASKDRGQTEAFF TGTGCCAGCAAAGACAGGGGGCAGACTGAAGCTTTCTTT
TRBJ1-6 TRBV11-2 - TRBD1 CASSQLDRVSSPLHF TGTGCCAGCAGCCAATTGGACAGGGTCAGCTCACCCCTCCACTTT
TRBJ1-5 TRBV6-1 - - CASRLQGNQPQHF TGTGCCAGCAGGTTACAGGGAAATCAGCCCCAGCATTTT
TRBJ2-7 TRBV9 - - CASSPSTDSYEQYF TGTGCCAGCAGCCCATCCACGGACAGCTACGAGCAGTACTTC
TRBJ2-3 TRBV6-5 - - CASSSSGRGRPDTQYF TGTGCCAGCAGTTCCAGTGGGAGGGGGCGCCCAGATACGCAGTATTTT
TRBJ2-1 TRBV6-5 - TRBD1 CASSLRDRAHNEQFF TGTGCCAGCAGTTTAAGGGACAGGGCCCACAATGAGCAGTTCTTC
TRBJ1-2 TRBV18 - TRBD1 CASSAEDRVNYGYTF TGTGCCAGCTCAGCCGAGGACAGGGTGAACTATGGCTACACCTTC
TRBJ2-1 TRBV19 few - CASSVGHLMREQFF TGTGCCAGTAGTGTGGGACACCTTATGAGAGAGCAGTTCTTC
TRBJ1-4 TRBV4-1 - - CASSAHEGLSNEKLFF TGCGCCAGCAGCGCACACGAGGGGTTATCAAATGAAAAACTGTTTTTT
TRBJ2-7 TRBV7-8 - - CASSKGGGTALYEQYF TGTGCCAGCAGCAAGGGGGGCGGGACAGCGTTATACGAGCAGTACTTC
TRBJ1-4 TRBV5-6 - - CASSLGPEEKLFF TGTGCCAGCAGCCTGGGGCCGGAGGAAAAACTGTTTTTT
TRBJ1-5 TRBV19 once TRBD1 CASSIMGQGDNQPQHF TGTGCCAGTAGTATCATGGGACAGGGTGACAATCAGCCCCAGCATTTT
TRBJ2-1 TRBV18 - - CASSPRDGERQTPYNERFF TGTGCCAGCTCACCACGTGACGGGGAGCGGCAAACGCCCTACAATGAGCGGTTCTTC
TRBJ1-5 TRBV7-9 - - CASSMGQKPQHF TGTGCCAGCAGCATGGGCCAAAAGCCCCAGCATTTT
TRBJ2-7 TRBV5-4 - TRBD1 CAFGTGGEQYF TGTGCCTTTGGGACAGGGGGCGAGCAGTACTTC
TRBJ2-7 TRBV11-2 - - CASSLVPPPEDEQYF TGTGCCAGCAGCTTAGTCCCGCCGCCTGAGGACGAGCAGTACTTC
TRBJ1-1 TRBV29-1 - - CSVYTTVNTEAFF TGCAGCGTCTACACCACAGTCAACACTGAAGCTTTCTTT
TRBJ2-1 TRBV7-6 - - CASSLEDYNEQFF TGTGCCAGCAGCTTAGAGGATTACAATGAGCAGTTCTTC
TRBJ2-3 TRBV18 - - CASSPYRSWETDTQYF TGTGCCAGCTCACCATACAGGTCCTGGGAAACAGATACGCAGTATTTT
TRBJ2-3 TRBV4-1 - TRBD2 CASSQARGTSGGYSTDTQYF TGCGCCAGCAGCCAAGCCCGAGGGACTAGCGGGGGGTATAGCACAGATACGCAGTATTTT
TRBJ2-3 TRBV14 - - CASSQTSSSTDTQYF TGTGCCAGCAGCCAAACCAGTTCTAGCACAGATACGCAGTATTTT
TRBJ1-2 TRBV2 - - CASSEPTNYGYTF TGTGCCAGCAGTGAACCGACGAACTATGGCTACACCTTC
TRBJ1-5 TRBV27 once - CASSLIGGRNQPQHF TGTGCCAGCAGTTTAATTGGGGGGCGCAATCAGCCCCAGCATTTT
TRBJ2-7 TRBV25-1 - - CASSVELEGEQYF TGTGCCAGCAGTGTGGAACTAGAAGGTGAGCAGTACTTC
TRBJ1-4 TRBV4-1 - TRBD1 CASSLAGTGVEKLFF TGCGCCAGCAGCCTAGCCGGGACAGGGGTTGAAAAACTGTTTTTT
TRBJ1-1 TRBV7-2 few - CASSLGVRGWTEAFF TGTGCCAGCAGCTTAGGTGTGCGGGGATGGACTGAAGCTTTCTTT
TRBJ2-7 TRBV7-3 - TRBD2 CASSLPDLAGPGEQYF TGTGCCAGCAGCTTACCAGATCTAGCGGGGCCCGGAGAGCAGTACTTC
TRBJ1-6 TRBV9 - - CASSGSLSSYNSPLHF TGTGCCAGCAGCGGGTCACTGAGCTCCTATAATTCACCCCTCCACTTT